These 25 T cell receptor beta chains were sequenced from one sample in a study of cytomegalovirus exposure and HLA in healthy donors (TCRdb year 2017). The library relied on the immunoSEQ multiplex PCR assay. For the multiplex PCR, a mixture combining 60 forward primers for TCR Vbeta segments and 13 reverse primers for TCR Jbeta segments was used. Imported from immuneACCESS, the table was reduced by TCRdb to in-frame sequences with V and J called. These copies leave out some clones; in studies compared against another copy, an unresolved V gene accounts for under half, and the cause of the remainder is not known. The sample has under 200,000 clones on record, 80% of them singletons. The ten largest make up more than 9.5% of the sample. The material sequenced was PBMCs. The receptors stem from a man between 18 and 29 years old in good health and CMV-seropositive.

The chain links TRBV5-1 to TRBJ2-7, with D possibly matching TRBD2 (6 bases). CDR1 and CDR2 (germline): SGHRS, YFSETQ. Trimming left V 0 bases short and J 4 bases short, with 14 bases between. This CDR3 is built from 15 residues. The CDR3 DNA is TGCGCCAGCAGCTTGGTGGAGGGAGTATCTTACGAGCAGTACTTC. This gives the protein CASSLVEGVSYEQYF.

This chain joins TRBV28 and TRBJ2-3, with 8 bases fitting TRBD1. V was clipped by 5 bases and J by 2 bases; unmatched bases: 9. This CDR3 is built from 16 residues. The V gene's germline CDR1 is MDHEN and CDR2 SYDVKM. The CDR3 bases are TGTGCCAGCAGTCCAAGGACAGGGAGCCTCACAGATACGCAGTATTTT. Protein product: CASSPRTGSLTDTQYF.

The rearrangement joins TRBV7-8 to TRBJ2-1; D remains unclear. Germline CDR1 reads SGHVS; CDR2 reads FQNEAQ. Trimming removed 5 bases at V and 4 bases at J, with 15 bases between. This CDR3 has 15 amino acids. The CDR3 nucleotides are TGTGCCAGCAGCCGAAGTATTGAGTTTTACAATGAGCAGTTCTTC. This encodes CASSRSIEFYNEQFF.

The gene calls are TRBV11-2 and TRBJ2-1; D is perhaps TRBD1 (5 bases). CDR3 size: 14 residues. V lost 1 base and J lost 3, with 7 bases in between. CDR1 and CDR2 from the germline V gene are SGHAT and FQNNGV. The CDR3 DNA is TGTGCCAGCAGCTTAGGACAGCACTACAATGAGCAGTTCTTC. Translated: CASSLGQHYNEQFF.

For the CDR3, the DNA is TGTGCCAGCACCCAGACAGGGAAGGAATCACCCCTCCACTTT. This codes for CASTQTGKESPLHF. The chain employs TRBV6-6 and TRBJ1-6, with 7 bases matching TRBD1. V shed 7 bases and J 10 bases; nucleotides not matched to a gene: 10. The CDR3 is 14 amino acids. From germline, CDR1 is MNHNY and CDR2 SVGAGI (reference sequence).

This clone has only a few counts. The chain couples TRBV2 to TRBJ2-7; 9 nucleotides align to TRBD1. The germline V gene has CDR1 SNHLY and CDR2 FYNNEI. The CDR3 totals 14 residues. Unmatched junction bases numbered 8, after V lost 7 bases and J lost 4 bases. The CDR3, as DNA: TGTGCCAGCATGGAGGGACAGGGATTTTACGAGCAGTACTTC. Protein product: CASMEGQGFYEQYF.

The chain joins TRBV12-5 to TRBJ2-3; 12 bases map to TRBD2. Per germline, CDR1 LGHNT and CDR2 FRNRAP. J lost 3 bases, V lost 4 bases, and 2 bases had no gene match. This CDR3 contains 15 residues. CDR3 nucleotides: TGTGCTAGTGGTTCCGGGACTAGCGGGACAGATACGCAGTATTTT. It encodes CASGSGTSGTDTQYF.

The V gene is TRBV19, the J gene TRBJ2-3; the D gene is possibly TRBD1 (5 bases). Trimming left V 6 bases short and J 3 bases short, with 10 bases between. Germline V lookup: CDR1 LNHDA, CDR2 SQIVND (reference sequence). CDR3 size: 13 residues. CDR3 sequence (DNA): TGTGCCAGTAGAGGCAGGGTGACAGATACGCAGTATTTT. As protein: CASRGRVTDTQYF.

The chain has TRBV9 and TRBJ2-7; D remains unclear. Germline-derived CDR1 and CDR2 are SGDLS and YYNGEE. The CDR3 spans 12 residues. V was pared by 4 bases and J by 2 bases, with 7 bases between. This chain's CDR3 is CASSSHPYEQYF. The DNA for the CDR3 is TGTGCCAGCAGCTCCCATCCCTACGAGCAGTACTTC.

The genes are TRBV6-5 and TRBJ2-1, with 13 bases matching TRBD2. Trimming at V came to 6 bases and at J to 8 bases, leaving 7 bases not matched to a gene. This CDR3 region has 15 residues. CDR1 and CDR2 from the germline V gene are MNHEY and SVGAGI. This chain's CDR3 is CASRPGLAGAYEQFF. CDR3 nucleotide sequence: TGTGCCAGCAGACCCGGACTAGCGGGAGCTTATGAGCAGTTCTTC.

The gene calls are TRBV10-2 and TRBJ2-5, with 9 bases matching TRBD2. V lost 0 bases, J lost 1 base, and 6 bases stayed unmatched. The V gene's germline CDR1 is WSHSY and CDR2 SAAADI. The length of the CDR3 is 17 residues. CDR3 protein: CASSESWREGLQETQYF. CDR3 DNA: TGCGCCAGCAGTGAGTCTTGGCGGGAGGGTCTCCAAGAGACCCAGTACTTC.

This rearrangement joins TRBV4-2 to TRBJ1-6; D gene ambiguous. This CDR3 region has 17 residues. The V end was cut by 2 bases, the J end by 0 bases, with 11 bases between. Germline lookup yields CDR1 LGHNA and CDR2 YNFKEQ. The CDR3 loop is CASSQIDSRSYNSPLHF. CDR3 DNA sequence: TGTGCCAGCAGCCAAATAGACTCACGCTCCTATAATTCACCCCTCCACTTT.

V and J are TRBV7-2 and TRBJ2-7, with 10 bases that match TRBD1. Germline CDR1 SGHTA, CDR2 FQGNSA. The trim removed 1 base at V and 5 bases at J, leaving 8 bases unmatched. This CDR3 spans 16 amino acids. This CDR3 is CASSLGTGGGWNEQYF. CDR3 in DNA: TGTGCCAGCAGCTTAGGGACAGGGGGAGGTTGGAACGAGCAGTACTTC.

This chain connects TRBV2 to TRBJ1-1; TRBD1 might be the D (6 bases). CDR3 length: 12 residues. The ends were cut back, 11 bases at V and 2 bases at J, with 12 bases in the middle. CDR1 and CDR2 (germline): SNHLY, FYNNEI. CDR3 sequence reads: CAGQGPNTEAFF. In DNA, the CDR3 is TGTGCCGGCCAGGGGCCTAACACTGAAGCTTTCTTT.

The chain is built from TRBV7-2 and TRBJ2-3, with TRBD2 identical over 10 bases. V lost 5 bases to trimming and J lost 12 bases; unmatched junction nucleotides: 8. The CDR3 contains 13 residues. CDR1 is SGHTA, CDR2 FQGNSA, per germline. CDR3 bases: TGTGCCAGCAGCCCCAGCGGGGGGGCAGTACAGTATTTT. This translates into CASSPSGGAVQYF.

Note on this clone: Different DNA sequences within this sample yield the same CDR3. The chain joins TRBV6-5 to TRBJ2-5, with 14 bases lining up with TRBD2. CDR1 is MNHEY and CDR2 is SVGAGI in the germline V gene. V shed 6 bases and J 2 bases; nucleotides not matched to a gene: 2. The length of the CDR3 is 15 residues. CDR3 region: CASSRLAGGQETQYF. The CDR3 region has the DNA TGTGCCAGCAGCAGACTAGCGGGGGGGCAAGAGACCCAGTACTTC.

Here the CDR3 DNA reads TGCAGCGTTGAAGGGGACCCGACAGGGGTTGATACGCAGTATTTT. It translates to CSVEGDPTGVDTQYF. This chain links TRBV29-1 with TRBJ2-3, with TRBD1 identical over 8 bases. Germline CDR1 is SQVTM and CDR2 is ANQGSEA. The CDR3 loop spans 15 amino acids. V was clipped by 1 base and J by 6 bases; unmatched bases: 9.

The V call is TRBV27, the J call TRBJ2-1; TRBD2 aligns across 11 bases. Trimming at V came to 5 bases and at J to 5 bases, leaving 14 bases not matched to a gene. In germline, CDR1 is MNHEY, CDR2 SMNVEV (reference sequence). The CDR3 extends over 18 amino acids. CDR3 protein: CASSPTRPSGRSDNEQFF. The CDR3 region has the DNA TGTGCCAGCAGTCCAACCAGGCCTAGCGGGAGGTCTGACAATGAGCAGTTCTTC.

J is TRBJ1-4 and V is TRBV10-3; D uncertain. The CDR3 is 15 amino acids. CDR1 ENHRY and CDR2 SYGVKD come from the germline V gene. V shed 3 bases and J shed 0 bases, with 8 bases lying between them. The CDR3 here is CAISDEVATNEKLFF. The DNA of the CDR3 is TGTGCCATCAGTGATGAGGTAGCAACTAATGAAAAACTGTTTTTT.

The gene calls are TRBV25-1 and TRBJ2-7, with 9 bases fitting TRBD1. The CDR3 spans 16 residues. The junction had 15 bases not matched to a gene; V was cut back by 6 bases and J by 6 bases. The germline V gene has CDR1 MGHDK and CDR2 SYGVNS. Here the CDR3 reads CASRSPGTGNTREQYF. As DNA, the CDR3 is TGTGCCAGCAGATCGCCCGGGACAGGGAATACCCGCGAGCAGTACTTC.

DNA for the CDR3: TGTGCCAGTAAAGACAGGGGTGGAAACACCATATATTTT. This encodes CASKDRGGNTIYF. This rearrangement joins TRBV19 to TRBJ1-3, with TRBD1 matching over 8 bases. The J segment lost 3 bases and the V segment lost 7 bases, leaving 2 bases of the junction unmatched. Looked up from germline, CDR1 is LNHDA and CDR2 is SQIVND (reference sequence). The CDR3 length is 13 residues. The full variable domain, completed using reference TRBV19 and TRBJ1-3, is DGGITQSPKYLFRKEGQNVTLSCEQNLNHDAMYWYRQDPGQGLRLIYYSQIVNDFQKGDIAEGYSVSREKKESFPLTVTSAQKNPTAFYLCASKDRGGNTIYFGEGSWLTVV.

The sample holds one count of this clone. The genes are TRBV18 and TRBJ2-7, with D perhaps TRBD1 (6 bases). The CDR3 totals 14 residues. The V and J ends lost 5 bases and 1 base respectively, with 12 bases between them. Germline CDR1 reads KGHSH; CDR2 reads LQKENI. Here the CDR3 reads CASSSNRASYEQYF. The CDR3 DNA is TGTGCCAGCTCATCCAACAGGGCTTCCTACGAGCAGTACTTC.

This sequence joins TRBV28 and TRBJ1-2, with D possibly being TRBD1 (5 bases). V dropped 6 bases and J dropped 5 bases, with 16 bases sitting between them. Germline CDR1 and CDR2: MDHEN and SYDVKM. The CDR3 length is 14 residues. CDR3 in DNA: TGTGCCAGCAGCTACGGGGGGGGTCGTTATGGCTACACCTTC. Translated: CASSYGGGRYGYTF.

The table lists this clone with a count of one. The chain links TRBV5-1 to TRBJ2-3, with D possibly being TRBD2 (7 bases). The CDR3 totals 15 residues. V dropped 1 base and J dropped 2 bases, with 11 bases sitting between them. The germline V gene encodes CDR1 SGHRS and CDR2 YFSETQ. The CDR3 is CASSLPGGFTDTQYF. The CDR3 region has the DNA TGCGCCAGCAGCTTGCCGGGGGGCTTCACAGATACGCAGTATTTT.

In DNA form, the CDR3 reads TGTGCCAGCTCTAATACGGGTTACTACGAGCAGTACTTC. This sequence encodes CASSNTGYYEQYF. The V call is TRBV6-1, the J call TRBJ2-7; D is uncertain. The CDR3 runs 13 residues. From germline, CDR1 is MNHNS and CDR2 SASEGT. Trimming stripped 8 bases from V and 3 bases from J, with 14 bases between.